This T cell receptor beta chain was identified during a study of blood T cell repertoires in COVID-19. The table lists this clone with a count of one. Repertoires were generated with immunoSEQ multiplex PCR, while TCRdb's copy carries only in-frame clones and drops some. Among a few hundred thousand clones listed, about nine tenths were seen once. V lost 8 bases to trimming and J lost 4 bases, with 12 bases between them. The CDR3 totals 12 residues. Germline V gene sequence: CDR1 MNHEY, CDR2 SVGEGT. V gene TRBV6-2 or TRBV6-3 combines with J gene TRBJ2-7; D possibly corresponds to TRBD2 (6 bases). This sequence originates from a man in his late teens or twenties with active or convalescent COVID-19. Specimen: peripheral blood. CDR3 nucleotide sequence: TGTGCCAGCGGCCGGAGGGTATACGAGCAGTACTTC. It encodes CASGRRVYEQYF.